The 10 T cell receptor beta chains in this list originate from one sample, sequenced in a study of prognosis after radiotherapy for stage I lung cancer. Two rounds of multiplex PCR amplified TCR beta CDR3 from genomic DNA. Amplification during the initial PCR round employed primers specific to each TRBV and TRBJ gene. Via MiXCR, TCRdb re-called the multiplex PCR reads, giving one row per CDR3 protein. The sample has about 17,000 distinct CDR3 sequences; around 44% are singletons. The sequencing here drew on PBMCs, taken before or after stereotactic body radiation therapy (not recorded which). The receptors shown here come from a donor over 45 with non-small cell lung cancer.

The V call is TRBV20-1, the J call TRBJ2-1; tentative D call: TRBD2 (7 bases). The CDR3 covers 15 residues. The germline V gene has CDR1 DFQATT and CDR2 SNEGSKA (reference sequence). The ends were cut back, 0 bases at V and 5 bases at J, with 14 bases in the middle. Written as DNA, the CDR3 is TGCAGTGCTAGAGATACCGAGCGGGACAACAATGAGCAGTTCTTC. Translated, it gives CSARDTERDNNEQFF.

This clonotype was detected many times. The CDR3 coding sequence is TGTGCCTGGAGCCAAGACAGAAATTCACCCCTCCACTTT. Translated: CAWSQDRNSPLHF. This chain joins TRBV30 and TRBJ1-6, with D perhaps matching TRBD1 (5 bases). The CDR3 has 13 amino acids. Deletions cut 3 bases from V and 7 bases from J, with 10 bases between. CDR1 and CDR2 (germline): GTSNPN, SVGIG (reference sequence).

This clonotype came up many times. This sequence joins TRBV30 and TRBJ2-7; D unclear. Germline V lookup: CDR1 GTSNPN, CDR2 SVGIG (reference sequence). V was clipped by 3 bases and J by 0 bases, with 9 bases between them. CDR3 length equals 13 residues. The CDR3: CAWRGLSSYEQYF. The CDR3, as DNA: TGTGCCTGGAGGGGCCTCAGCTCCTACGAGCAGTACTTC.

This clonotype appeared a single time. The chain recombines TRBV5-1 with TRBJ1-2; D is unclear. From germline, CDR1 is SGHRS and CDR2 YFSETQ. This CDR3 comprises 13 residues. V lost 1 base and J 3 bases, leaving 7 bases between the germline ends. CDR3 protein: CASSLTLDYGYTF. CDR3 nucleotides: TGCGCCAGCAGCTTGACCCTCGACTATGGCTACACCTTC.

Turning to this clonotype: A much larger clonotype is one base distant, so this may be a read error. The gene calls are TRBV7-2 and TRBJ2-1; TRBD2 aligns across 14 bases. Germline CDR1 SGHTA, CDR2 FQGNSA. The length of the CDR3 is 17 residues. The V gene end was trimmed by 7 bases and the J gene end by 4 bases; junction bases not matched to a gene: 9. Here the CDR3 DNA reads TGTGCCAGCATCCCAGGGACTAGCGGGAGTTTTTACAATGAGCAGTTCTTC. As protein: CASIPGTSGSFYNEQFF.

About this clonotype itself: One end of the junction does not line up with germline, which may come from a read error. The rearrangement uses TRBV2 and TRBJ2-7; perhaps TRBD1 as D (5 bases). CDR3 length equals 13 residues. Germline V gives CDR1 SNHLY, CDR2 FYNNEI. The CDR3 is CASTGHGSYDQYF. The CDR3 coding sequence is TGTGCCAGCACTGGACATGGATCCTACGATCAGTACTTC.

Ten or more counts support this clonotype. The V call is TRBV29-1, the J call TRBJ2-7; unclear D gene. Germline CDR1 SQVTM, CDR2 ANQGSEA. CDR3 length: 13 residues. V gave up 6 bases and J gave up 0 bases, with 12 bases separating them. CDR3: CSVNGESSYEQYF. The CDR3 DNA is TGCAGCGTGAATGGGGAAAGCTCCTACGAGCAGTACTTC.

Ten or more counts support this clonotype. The chain joins TRBV4-1 to TRBJ1-2; D is unclear. This CDR3 is built from 15 residues. V was cut by 3 bases and J by 3 bases, with 14 bases left in between. CDR1 and CDR2 (germline): MGHRA, YSYEKL. The DNA for the CDR3 is TGCGCCAGCAGCCAGATAGACGGGATATACTATGGCTACACCTTC. Protein sequence: CASSQIDGIYYGYTF.

This clonotype was seen many times. This may be a read error: a much more frequent sequence differs by one nucleotide. This chain connects TRBV5-1 to TRBJ2-1; D is perhaps TRBD1 or TRBD2 (5 bases each). Germline V lookup: CDR1 SGHRS, CDR2 YFSETQ. The ends were cut back, 6 bases at V and 5 bases at J, with 18 bases in the middle. This CDR3 has 15 amino acids. The CDR3 region is CASTLGAPGDNEQFF. The CDR3 DNA sequence: TGCGCCAGCACCCTCGGGGCACCCGGCGACAATGAGCAGTTCTTC. Together with reference TRBV5-1 and TRBJ2-1, the CDR3 gives the full variable domain: KAGVTQTPRYLIKTRGQQVTLSCSPISGHRSVSWYQQTPGQGLQFLFEYFSETQRNKGNFPGRFSGRQFSNSRSEMNVSTLELGDSALYLCASTLGAPGDNEQFFGPGTRLTVL.

The gene calls are TRBV6-1 and TRBJ2-7; a possible D gene is TRBD2 (7 bases). The CDR3 is 16 residues long. Trimming took off 5 bases at V and 4 bases at J, with 21 bases between the two ends. Germline values: CDR1 MNHNS, CDR2 SASEGT. CDR3 nucleotide sequence: TGTGCCAGCAGTACCAACTTAGGGGGGGAAGGGTACGAGCAGTACTTC. Its translation is CASSTNLGGEGYEQYF.